This T cell receptor beta chain was identified in a study of fetal regulatory T cell absence and autoimmunity. Here immunoSEQ multiplex PCR was the method, and the copy in TCRdb shows in-frame clones only, minus some. The sample shows 95,000 to 100,000 clones, about three quarters of them seen only once. V was trimmed by 4 bases and J by 8 bases, leaving 9 bases between them. Germline-derived CDR1 and CDR2 are SGHDT and YYEEEE. CDR3 length equals 11 residues. The specimen sequenced was pancreas tissue. This TCR came from a male donor with IPEX syndrome. V gene TRBV5-6 combines with J gene TRBJ1-2; D possibly corresponds to TRBD1 (5 bases). Here the CDR3 DNA reads TGTGCCAGCAGCCGGGGGGGAGGCTACACCTTC. Its translation: CASSRGGGYTF.